This entry concerns a single T cell receptor (beta chain). Its antigen is not known. Only in-frame clones appear in the TCRdb table, and some are missing; sequencing was by immunoSEQ multiplex PCR. The data contain roughly 200,000 clones, roughly three quarters of them singletons. This sample is part of a study of cytotoxic CD8 clonotypes in ibrutinib-treated CLL. Whole-study context: Each sample contained, on average, about 250,000 productive templates and 75,000 to 100,000 productive rearrangements. Broader study findings: Upon ibrutinib response clonality rose, and upon progression it fell back toward baseline. Age-matched healthy donor levels were exceeded by baseline clonality, which tracked circulating CD8+ T-cell counts. Different sampling times were used for sustained-remission and progressing patients.

Looked up from germline, CDR1 is SEHNR and CDR2 is FQNEAQ (reference sequence). Trimming left V 5 bases short and J 4 bases short, with 17 bases between. This CDR3 contains 16 residues. The starting material was PBMCs, obtained after 12 months of ibrutinib treatment. The chain recombines TRBV7-9 with TRBJ2-2, with no clear D. The clonotype was recovered from a human donor with chronic lymphocytic leukemia. CDR3 sequence reads: CASSLGRVSGTGELFF. CDR3 bases: TGTGCCAGCAGCCTTGGTCGAGTTTCGGGCACCGGGGAGCTGTTTTTT.